Detailed here is one TCR beta chain. The data originate from a study of cytomegalovirus exposure and HLA in healthy donors. V was cut by 2 bases and J by 7 bases, with 9 bases left in between. This CDR3 has 12 amino acids. CDR1 SGHTA and CDR2 FQGNSA come from the germline V gene. With 60 Vbeta and 13 Jbeta primers, the PCR was carried out. The protocol was immunoSEQ multiplex PCR, while the TCRdb copy is restricted to in-frame clones and leaves out a portion. Among fewer than 250,000 clones listed, roughly four fifths were seen once. Sequenced sample: PBMCs. V and J are TRBV7-2 and TRBJ2-7; D unclear. The receptor comes from a woman aged 30 to 39 in good health and CMV-seropositive. The CDR3 bases are TGTGCCAGCAGCTTACGCGGAAGGGAGCAGTACTTC. Its translation is CASSLRGREQYF. Filled out from reference TRBV7-2 and TRBJ2-7, the complete variable domain reads GAGVSQSPSNKVTEKGKDVELRCDPISGHTALYWYRQSLGQGLEFLIYFQGNSAPDKSGLPSDRFSAERTGGSVSTLTIQRTQQEDSAVYLCASSLRGREQYFGPGTRLTVT.